The 9 T cell receptor beta chains below were found in one sample sequenced in a study of tumor-infiltrating lymphocytes in localized non-small cell lung cancer (dated by TCRdb to about 2021). The method behind the library was the immunoSEQ multiplex PCR assay. TCRdb took over this immuneACCESS table, retaining in-frame rearrangements with V and J assigned. Such tables are incomplete; in checked studies, under half of the missing clones stem from an unresolved V gene, and the remainder is unexplained. Recorded for this sample are some 22,000 clones; over 70% of them occurred a single time. The ten largest make up about 3.6% of the sample. Sequenced input: lung tumor tissue. The receptors were sampled from a human donor with non-small cell lung cancer.

The chain combines TRBV6-1 with TRBJ2-7; no firm D call. CDR1 and CDR2 (germline): MNHNS, SASEGT. V lost 2 bases and J lost 3, with 5 bases in between. CDR3 length: 12 residues. The DNA for the CDR3 is TGTGCCAGCAGTGAACCAGTCTACGAGCAGTACTTC. This codes for CASSEPVYEQYF.

This chain joins TRBV2 and TRBJ1-5; 7 bases fit TRBD1. The germline V gene encodes CDR1 SNHLY and CDR2 FYNNEI. The CDR3 has 13 residues. Trimming removed 6 bases from V and 4 bases from J; junction bases left unmatched: 3. The CDR3 coding sequence is TGTGCCAGCAGGGGGGACAGTAATCAGCCCCAGCATTTT. Amino acid sequence: CASRGDSNQPQHF.

The chain couples TRBV6-5 to TRBJ1-1, with D unclear. Looked up from germline, CDR1 is MNHEY and CDR2 is SVGAGI. V was pared by 3 bases and J by 0 bases, with 5 bases between. The CDR3 runs 13 residues. The chain's CDR3 is CASSYALNTEAFF. CDR3 bases: TGTGCCAGCAGTTATGCCTTGAACACTGAAGCTTTCTTT.

The chain employs TRBV5-1 and TRBJ2-1, with 9 bases lining up with TRBD2. CDR3 size: 16 residues. V was pared by 0 bases and J by 5 bases, with 6 bases of the junction left unmatched. The V gene's germline CDR1 is SGHRS and CDR2 YFSETQ. The CDR3 region has the DNA TGCGCCAGCAGCTTGGAGGCTAGCGGGGAGAACAATGAGCAGTTCTTC. Translated: CASSLEASGENNEQFF.

The chain employs TRBV30 and TRBJ2-1; TRBD2 matches 7 bases. Germline CDR1 and CDR2: GTSNPN and SVGIG (reference sequence). The CDR3 consists of 15 residues. Losses at the gene ends were 8 bases for V and 2 bases for J; bases not matched to a gene: 12. CDR3 nucleotides: TGTGCCCGTCCCCTAGCGGTAGACCCCTACAATGAGCAGTTCTTC. This gives the protein CARPLAVDPYNEQFF. Filled out from reference TRBV30 and TRBJ2-1, the complete variable domain reads SQTIHQWPATLVQPVGSPLSLECTVEGTSNPNLYWYRQAAGRGLQLLFYSVGIGQISSEVPQNLSASRPQDRQFILSSKKLLLSDSGFYLCARPLAVDPYNEQFFGPGTRLTVL.

This chain joins TRBV7-9 and TRBJ1-2; 7 positions match TRBD1. CDR1 is SEHNR and CDR2 is FQNEAQ in the germline V gene (reference sequence). The junction had 6 bases not matched to a gene; V was cut back by 11 bases and J by 6 bases. The CDR3 extends over 11 amino acids. CDR3 residues: CAGYRGDGYTF. The CDR3 DNA reads TGTGCCGGCTACAGGGGAGATGGCTACACCTTC.

The rearrangement links TRBV27 to TRBJ2-7; no firm D call. Germline lookup yields CDR1 MNHEY and CDR2 SMNVEV (reference sequence). The CDR3 extends over 12 amino acids. Trimming stripped 4 bases from V and 7 bases from J, with 11 bases between. The CDR3 sequence: CASSSAEREQYF. The CDR3 DNA reads TGTGCCAGCAGTTCTGCCGAACGGGAGCAGTACTTC.

V and J are TRBV5-6 and TRBJ2-3; 7 nucleotides line up with TRBD2. This CDR3 has 16 amino acids. J gave up 2 bases and V 0 bases, and 6 bases lay outside the gene matches. Germline V gene data show CDR1 as SGHDT and CDR2 as YYEEEE. The CDR3 loop is CASSLATGGNTDTQYF. CDR3 in DNA: TGTGCCAGCAGCTTGGCGACGGGGGGAAACACAGATACGCAGTATTTT.

The chain is built from TRBV5-1 and TRBJ2-1, with D unresolved. This CDR3 comprises 16 residues. The V and J ends lost 0 bases and 0 bases respectively, with 10 bases between them. Per germline, CDR1 SGHRS and CDR2 YFSETQ. CDR3 in DNA: TGCGCCAGCAGCTTGGGACGGCAGGACTCCTACAATGAGCAGTTCTTC. This encodes CASSLGRQDSYNEQFF.